This T cell receptor beta chain originates from a study of Graves' ophthalmopathy and Graves' hyperthyroidism. Study details: Specimen type is peripheral blood, obtained at initial diagnosis before any treatment.

Ophthalmopathy was moderately-to-severely active, CAS at least 3, NOSPECS at least 4, lasting under 3 months. Diagnosis used clinical symptoms, serum thyroxine, TRAb, thyroid ultrasound and orbital computed tomography. Out of around 10 ml of fresh peripheral blood, PBMCs were obtained. RNA transcripts provided the template for amplifying TCR beta CDR3 regions. Second-round multiplex PCR followed a first-round RT-PCR using HTBI primers. One entry per CDR3 protein results from TCRdb running MiXCR on the multiplex PCR reads. The sample has approximately 500,000 distinct CDR3 sequences, about an eighth seen once. V gave up 0 bases and J gave up 6 bases; unmatched junction bases: 11. This CDR3 has 17 amino acids. Germline CDR1 DFQATT, CDR2 SNEGSKA (reference sequence). This clonotype came up many times.

The TCR was taken from a young woman with Graves' ophthalmopathy. The chain is built from TRBV20-1 and TRBJ1-2; 12 nucleotides line up with TRBD1. The source material was blood. CDR3 protein: CSARDSGQGAVGDGYTF. The DNA for the CDR3 is TGCAGTGCTAGAGACTCGGGACAGGGGGCCGTCGGTGATGGCTACACCTTC.